These 6 T cell receptor beta chains originate from one sample sequenced in a study of T cell clonotyping in hematopoietic cell transplantation. TCRdb keeps only in-frame clones here, not all; method: immunoSEQ multiplex PCR. Seen here are about 21,000 clones, roughly 90% observed once, and the top ten hold about 4%. Time point specified: recipient sample about 28 days before transplant, after cytoreduction. Here the sequenced sample was peripheral blood mononuclear cells, taken before stem cell transplant. The source of these receptors is a young man with biphenotypic leukemia. Some clones in this sample may be carry-over from other donors' samples.

This chain joins TRBV6-1 and TRBJ2-7, with a possible D match to TRBD1 (5 bases). The CDR3 length is 12 residues. Deletions cut 3 bases from V and 2 bases from J, with 5 bases between. Germline CDR1 reads MNHNS; CDR2 reads SASEGT. The DNA for the CDR3 is TGTGCCAGCAGTGAGGACACCTACGAGCAGTACTTC. It translates to CASSEDTYEQYF.

This clone was seen once. The chain has TRBV4-3 and TRBJ2-2; D unresolved. The CDR3 extends over 16 amino acids. V lost 0 bases and J lost 0, with 8 bases in between. The V gene's germline CDR1 is LGHNA and CDR2 YSLEER. The CDR3 spells CASSQDDPPNTGELFF. The CDR3 region has the DNA TGCGCCAGCAGCCAAGATGACCCCCCGAACACCGGGGAGCTGTTTTTT.

This sequence joins TRBV4-2 and TRBJ1-3; D not certain. CDR1 is LGHNA and CDR2 is YNFKEQ in the germline V gene. CDR3 length equals 14 residues. The V gene lost 1 base and the J gene lost 1 base, with 5 bases spanning the gap. The CDR3 coding sequence is TGTGCCAGCAGCCAAGGAATGTCTGGAAACACCATATATTTT. It codes for CASSQGMSGNTIYF.

The chain is built from TRBV9 and TRBJ2-5, with 8 bases that match TRBD2. CDR1 and CDR2 from the germline V gene are SGDLS and YYNGEE. The CDR3 consists of 16 residues. V shed 0 bases and J 1 base; nucleotides not matched to a gene: 5. CDR3 bases: TGTGCCAGCAGCGTAGGGTTAGCGGGGCTCCAAGAGACCCAGTACTTC. Translated, it gives CASSVGLAGLQETQYF. Filled out from reference TRBV9 and TRBJ2-5, the complete variable domain reads DSGVTQTPKHLITATGQRVTLRCSPRSGDLSVYWYQQSLDQGLQFLIQYYNGEERAKGNILERFSAQQFPDLHSELNLSSLELGDSALYFCASSVGLAGLQETQYFGPGTRLLVL.

The chain recombines TRBV29-1 with TRBJ1-2; 8 bases line up with TRBD1. Germline trimming cut 3 bases from V and 2 bases from J; bases unmatched to any gene: 14. This CDR3 comprises 17 residues. The germline CDR1 and CDR2 sequences are SQVTM and ANQGSEA. The CDR3 region is CSVDVVQGGGLNYGYTF. CDR3 DNA sequence: TGCAGCGTTGACGTGGTACAGGGGGGAGGGCTAAACTATGGCTACACCTTC. Full variable domain (missing parts from reference TRBV29-1 and TRBJ1-2): SAVISQKPSRDICQRGTSLTIQCQVDSQVTMMFWYRQQPGQSLTLIATANQGSEATYESGFVIDKFPISRPNLTFSTLTVSNMSPEDSSIYLCSVDVVQGGGLNYGYTFGSGTRLTVV.

This clone was observed a few times. The rearrangement links TRBV11-2 to TRBJ2-5, with TRBD2 matching over 9 bases. V was clipped by 5 bases and J by 5 bases; unmatched bases: 9. The CDR3 spans 15 residues. CDR1 is SGHAT and CDR2 is FQNNGV in the germline V gene. This CDR3 is CASSGSGGLRETQYF. The DNA for the CDR3 is TGTGCCAGCAGCGGTAGCGGGGGCCTAAGGGAGACCCAGTACTTC. The variable domain in full, with the rest retrieved from reference TRBV11-2 and TRBJ2-5, is EAGVAQSPRYKIIEKRQSVAFWCNPISGHATLYWYQQILGQGPKLLIQFQNNGVVDDSQLPKDRFSAERLKGVDSTLKIQPAKLEDSAVYLCASSGSGGLRETQYFGPGTRLLVL.